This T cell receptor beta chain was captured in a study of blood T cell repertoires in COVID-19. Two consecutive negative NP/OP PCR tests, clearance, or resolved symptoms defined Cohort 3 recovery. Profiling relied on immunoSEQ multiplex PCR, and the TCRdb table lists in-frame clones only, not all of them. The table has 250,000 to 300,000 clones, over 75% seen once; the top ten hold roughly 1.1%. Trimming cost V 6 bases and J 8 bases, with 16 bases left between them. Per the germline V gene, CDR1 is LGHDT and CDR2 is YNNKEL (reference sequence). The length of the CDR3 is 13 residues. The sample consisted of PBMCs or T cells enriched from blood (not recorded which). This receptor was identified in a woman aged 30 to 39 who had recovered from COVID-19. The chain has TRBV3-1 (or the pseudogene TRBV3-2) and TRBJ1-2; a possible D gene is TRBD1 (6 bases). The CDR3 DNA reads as TGTGCCAGCAGTCCCACAGGGATGGGAGGCTACACCTTC. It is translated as CASSPTGMGGYTF.